This is a list of T cell receptor beta chains from one sample in a study of identical twins. TCRdb reanalysed the 5' RACE reads using MiXCR and keeps one entry per CDR3 protein. The table records 1.5 million to 2 million distinct CDR3 sequences, under 35% of them present only once. The sample was cord blood. These receptors came from a newborn girl in good health. Both conserved end residues are part of each CDR3. The D gene is left open where the match is weak. The size entry is marked missing in some rows and otherwise reads once, few, many or a size class.

J gene: TRBJ2-1
D gene: -
clone size: -
V gene: TRBV5-1
CDR3 DNA: TGCGCCAGCAGCTTGGCGGGGGCGGGCTCCTACAATGAGCAGTTCTTC
CDR3 protein: CASSLAGAGSYNEQFF

J gene: TRBJ2-4
D gene: -
clone size: -
V gene: TRBV28
CDR3 DNA: TGTGCCAGCAGTTTATTATTCGGGGAAGGAGACATTCAGTACTTC
CDR3 protein: CASSLLFGEGDIQYF

J gene: TRBJ2-7
D gene: -
clone size: few
V gene: TRBV4-1
CDR3 DNA: TGCGCCAGCAGCCAAGATTTAGGTAGCTTCGTCACCTACGAGCAGTACTTC
CDR3 protein: CASSQDLGSFVTYEQYF

J gene: TRBJ2-1
D gene: -
clone size: -
V gene: TRBV5-3
CDR3 DNA: TGTGCCAGAAGCTCTGTCCCAGGGGCTTACAATGAGCAGTTCTTC
CDR3 protein: CARSSVPGAYNEQFF

J gene: TRBJ1-2
D gene: -
clone size: -
V gene: TRBV11-2
CDR3 DNA: TGTGCCAGCGGACCAGGACACATGGACGGCTACACCTTC
CDR3 protein: CASGPGHMDGYTF

J gene: TRBJ2-7
D gene: TRBD1
clone size: few
V gene: TRBV27
CDR3 DNA: TGTGCCAGCGGACAGGGGCCCTCCTACGAGCAGTACTTC
CDR3 protein: CASGQGPSYEQYF

J gene: TRBJ2-7
D gene: -
clone size: few
V gene: TRBV4-1
CDR3 DNA: TGCGCCAGCAGCCCGTCCGGGGGGCTACCGAATTACGAGCAGTACTTC
CDR3 protein: CASSPSGGLPNYEQYF

J gene: TRBJ2-1
D gene: TRBD1
clone size: -
V gene: TRBV30
CDR3 DNA: TGTGCCTGGAACTTCGGACAGGGGTTAAATGAGCAGTTCTTC
CDR3 protein: CAWNFGQGLNEQFF

J gene: TRBJ2-3
D gene: -
clone size: -
V gene: TRBV9
CDR3 DNA: TGTGCCAGCAGCGTATTCCCCCCTGCCGCCCCAGGGGATACGCAGTATTTT
CDR3 protein: CASSVFPPAAPGDTQYF

J gene: TRBJ2-7
D gene: TRBD1
clone size: -
V gene: TRBV28
CDR3 DNA: TGTGCCAGCAGTTCGGGACAGGGTACCGTGCAGTACTTC
CDR3 protein: CASSSGQGTVQYF

J gene: TRBJ2-5
D gene: -
clone size: -
V gene: TRBV4-1
CDR3 DNA: TGCGCCAGCAGCCAAGACTCGCGGGAACTAGACAATGAGCAGTACTTC
CDR3 protein: CASSQDSRELDNEQYF

J gene: TRBJ2-1
D gene: TRBD2
clone size: many
V gene: TRBV6-5
CDR3 DNA: TGTGCCAGCAGTTACTCGGTCCTAGCGGGAGGGCCTGGCAATGAGCAGTTCTTC
CDR3 protein: CASSYSVLAGGPGNEQFF

J gene: TRBJ2-4
D gene: -
clone size: -
V gene: TRBV12-3/TRBV12-4
CDR3 DNA: TGTGCCAGCAGTTTAGCGGGACACAAAAACATTCAGTACTTC
CDR3 protein: CASSLAGHKNIQYF

J gene: TRBJ2-1
D gene: TRBD2
clone size: many
V gene: TRBV27
CDR3 DNA: TGTGCCAGCAGACTAGCGGGCTCCTACAATGAGCAGTTCTTC
CDR3 protein: CASRLAGSYNEQFF

J gene: TRBJ2-2
D gene: TRBD2
clone size: -
V gene: TRBV29-1
CDR3 DNA: TGCAGCGCTTCCTCGACTAGCCCCGGGGAGCTGTTTTTT
CDR3 protein: CSASSTSPGELFF

J gene: TRBJ2-2
D gene: TRBD1
clone size: -
V gene: TRBV2
CDR3 DNA: TGTGCCAGCAGGGACAGGGAAGTCGGGGAGCTGTTTTTT
CDR3 protein: CASRDREVGELFF

J gene: TRBJ2-3
D gene: -
clone size: few
V gene: TRBV25-1
CDR3 DNA: TGTGCCACCACGGACCGGACCGGTACAGATACGCAGTATTTT
CDR3 protein: CATTDRTGTDTQYF

J gene: TRBJ1-5
D gene: TRBD1
clone size: -
V gene: TRBV12-3/TRBV12-4
CDR3 DNA: TGTGCCAGCAGTACCCGACAGGGTAGCTCGGGCAATCAGCCCCAGCATTTT
CDR3 protein: CASSTRQGSSGNQPQHF

J gene: TRBJ2-7
D gene: -
clone size: -
V gene: TRBV3-1
CDR3 DNA: TGTGCCAGCAGCCGGCGGGACTTCTCCCCCTACGAGCAGTACTTC
CDR3 protein: CASSRRDFSPYEQYF